This is a list of T cell receptor beta chains from one sample in a study of cytomegalovirus exposure and HLA in healthy donors. Repertoires were generated with immunoSEQ multiplex PCR, while TCRdb's copy carries only in-frame clones and drops some. The table includes 100,000 to 150,000 clones, more than 65% detected once. Sequenced: PBMCs. The receptors here all came from a man aged 45-65 years in good health and CMV-seronegative. Both conserved end residues are part of each CDR3. Each record gives: V gene, J gene, clone size, D gene, CDR3 DNA, CDR3 protein. The D gene is left open where the match is weak. Size is stated for part of the rows, as once, few or many counts, or as a class when the clone is expanded.

V: TRBV29-1
J: TRBJ2-7
size: .
D: TRBD1
DNA: TGCAGCGTCGCAGGGGGCGTTTCCTACGAGCAGTACTTC
CDR3: CSVAGGVSYEQYF

V: TRBV6-5
J: TRBJ2-5
size: once
D: TRBD2
DNA: TGTGCCAGCCGATTAGCGGGGAGTAGGCAAGAGACCCAGTACTTC
CDR3: CASRLAGSRQETQYF

V: TRBV4-2
J: TRBJ1-2
size: .
D: TRBD1
DNA: TGTGCCAGCAGCCAAGTTTGGCAGGGGGTTGATGGCTACACCTTC
CDR3: CASSQVWQGVDGYTF

V: TRBV5-4
J: TRBJ2-5
size: .
D: .
DNA: TGTGCCAGCAGCCAGGACAGAATCCAAGAGACCCAGTACTTC
CDR3: CASSQDRIQETQYF

V: TRBV4-2
J: TRBJ2-5
size: .
D: TRBD2
DNA: TGTGCCAGCAGCCAGGGGACTACTCAAGAGACCCAGTACTTC
CDR3: CASSQGTTQETQYF

V: TRBV2
J: TRBJ2-3
size: .
D: .
DNA: TGTGCCAGCAGTGCGGGGGACTTCGATACCACAGATACGCAGTATTTT
CDR3: CASSAGDFDTTDTQYF

V: TRBV7-2
J: TRBJ2-4
size: .
D: .
DNA: TGTGCCAGCAGCCCCGTGAAAAACATTCAGTACTTC
CDR3: CASSPVKNIQYF

V: TRBV30
J: TRBJ1-4
size: .
D: TRBD1
DNA: TGTGCCGGACAGGCAGGTTGGGAAAAACTGTTTTTT
CDR3: CAGQAGWEKLFF

V: TRBV6-5
J: TRBJ2-7
size: .
D: .
DNA: TGTGCCAGCAGAGCGGACGGACCCTACGAGCAGTACTTC
CDR3: CASRADGPYEQYF

V: TRBV6-5
J: TRBJ2-1
size: .
D: .
DNA: TGTGCCAGCAACCTAGACAGGTACACCTACAATGAGCAGTTCTTC
CDR3: CASNLDRYTYNEQFF

V: TRBV30
J: TRBJ2-1
size: .
D: TRBD2
DNA: TGTGCCTGGAGTGATCCGACTAGCGGGGGACGGGATGAGCAGTTCTTC
CDR3: CAWSDPTSGGRDEQFF

V: TRBV23-1
J: TRBJ2-7
size: .
D: TRBD1
DNA: TGCGCCAGCAACCAGGCGGGACAGGGGGCCTACGAGCAGTACTTC
CDR3: CASNQAGQGAYEQYF

V: TRBV6-1
J: TRBJ2-3
size: .
D: .
DNA: TGTGCCAGCAAGGAAAGGGACAAGTTAACAGATACGCAGTATTTT
CDR3: CASKERDKLTDTQYF

V: TRBV2
J: TRBJ1-6
size: .
D: .
DNA: TGTGCCAGCAGTGAACCAGGGAATTCACCCCTCCACTTT
CDR3: CASSEPGNSPLHF

V: TRBV19
J: TRBJ2-7
size: .
D: .
DNA: TGTGCCAGTAGTCCTGCCCTTCCCGGCGAGCAGTACTTC
CDR3: CASSPALPGEQYF

V: TRBV27
J: TRBJ1-4
size: .
D: TRBD1
DNA: TGTGCCAAATCGGACAGGGATCGTGAAAAACTGTTTTTT
CDR3: CAKSDRDREKLFF

V: TRBV2
J: TRBJ1-1
size: .
D: .
DNA: TGTGCCAGCTCGCCGAGGACAGCCACTGAAGCTTTCTTT
CDR3: CASSPRTATEAFF

V: TRBV2
J: TRBJ2-5
size: .
D: .
DNA: TGTGCCAGCACTGCTACTGCGACCCAGTACTTC
CDR3: CASTATATQYF

V: TRBV19
J: TRBJ1-5
size: .
D: .
DNA: TGTGCCAGTAGTACATTTAATCAGCCCCAGCATTTT
CDR3: CASSTFNQPQHF

V: TRBV9
J: TRBJ2-7
size: .
D: .
DNA: TGTGCCAGCAGCCTACCGAGCTCCTACGAGCAGTACTTC
CDR3: CASSLPSSYEQYF

V: TRBV19
J: TRBJ2-3
size: .
D: TRBD1
DNA: TGTGCCAGTAGTCTCGGGACAGGTCCGCAGTATTTT
CDR3: CASSLGTGPQYF

V: TRBV29-1
J: TRBJ1-2
size: .
D: .
DNA: TGCAGCGCCCCCGTAGGAGGGTATGGCTACACCTTC
CDR3: CSAPVGGYGYTF

V: TRBV15
J: TRBJ1-4
size: .
D: TRBD1
DNA: TGTGCCACCAGCAGAGATCGACAGGGGAATGAAAAACTGTTTTTT
CDR3: CATSRDRQGNEKLFF

V: TRBV6-5
J: TRBJ2-7
size: .
D: .
DNA: TGTGCCAGCAGTTCATACACAGGGTCGGGCGAGCAGTACTTC
CDR3: CASSSYTGSGEQYF

V: TRBV7-2
J: TRBJ2-2
size: .
D: TRBD2
DNA: TGTGCCAGCAGGCCCGGACTAGCGGGTCTGTTTTTT
CDR3: CASRPGLAGLFF

V: TRBV19
J: TRBJ2-1
size: .
D: .
DNA: TGTGCCAGTAGTATGACAGCTAGCTCCTACAATGAGCAGTTCTTC
CDR3: CASSMTASSYNEQFF

V: TRBV18
J: TRBJ1-2
size: .
D: .
DNA: TGTGCCAGCTCACCCCAGGGGCGCGGAGGCGGCTACACCTTC
CDR3: CASSPQGRGGGYTF

V: TRBV5-1
J: TRBJ2-3
size: .
D: TRBD2
DNA: TGCGCCAGTCTGAAGGGACTAGCAGGCACAGATACGCAGTATTTT
CDR3: CASLKGLAGTDTQYF

V: TRBV6-5
J: TRBJ1-2
size: .
D: .
DNA: TGTGCCAGCAGTTACACCGGGACTAACTATGGCTACACCTTC
CDR3: CASSYTGTNYGYTF

V: TRBV7-8
J: TRBJ2-7
size: .
D: .
DNA: TGTGCCAGCAGCGCGGGACTCTACGAGCAGTACTTC
CDR3: CASSAGLYEQYF

V: TRBV5-1
J: TRBJ2-5
size: once
D: TRBD2
DNA: TGCGCCAGCAGCGCCGGACTAGCGGGGGGGGAAGAGACCCAGTACTTC
CDR3: CASSAGLAGGEETQYF

V: TRBV19
J: TRBJ2-1
size: .
D: TRBD1
DNA: TGTGCCAGTAAGGACAGGAGCTCCTACAATGAGCAGTTCTTC
CDR3: CASKDRSSYNEQFF

V: TRBV5-1
J: TRBJ2-7
size: .
D: TRBD1
DNA: TGCGCCAGCAGCCCCGGGACAGGGTTAGGCGAGCAGTACTTC
CDR3: CASSPGTGLGEQYF

V: TRBV10-3
J: TRBJ1-5
size: .
D: TRBD1
DNA: TGTGCCATCAGTGAGGGGACAGGGTGGAAGGAACAGCCCCAGCATTTT
CDR3: CAISEGTGWKEQPQHF

V: TRBV5-6
J: TRBJ2-5
size: once
D: TRBD2
DNA: TGTGCCAGCAGCTTACGACTAGCGGGCGGAGAGACCCAGTACTTC
CDR3: CASSLRLAGGETQYF

V: TRBV27
J: TRBJ1-5
size: .
D: .
DNA: TGTGCCAGCAGTTCTCGCAGAGGCGAACACCAGCCCCAGCATTTT
CDR3: CASSSRRGEHQPQHF

V: TRBV5-1
J: TRBJ2-1
size: .
D: TRBD1
DNA: TGCGCCAGCAGCTACTCCGGGACAGGGGCCTACAATGAGCAGTTCTTC
CDR3: CASSYSGTGAYNEQFF

V: TRBV5-6
J: TRBJ2-3
size: .
D: TRBD2
DNA: TGTGCCAGCAGCTCAGGGAGGGATATCTGGTGGGAGTATTTT
CDR3: CASSSGRDIWWEYF

V: TRBV6-5
J: TRBJ2-2
size: once
D: .
DNA: TGTGCCAGCAGTTACGAGGGTTTGAACACCGGGGAGCTGTTTTTT
CDR3: CASSYEGLNTGELFF

V: TRBV7-9
J: TRBJ2-7
size: .
D: .
DNA: TGTGCCAGCAGCCAGGACAGAAACCCCTACGAGCAGTACTTC
CDR3: CASSQDRNPYEQYF

V: TRBV9
J: TRBJ2-3
size: .
D: .
DNA: TGTGCCAGCAGCGTAGACAGGAGGGGAGGAGATACAGATACGCAGTATTTT
CDR3: CASSVDRRGGDTDTQYF

V: TRBV27
J: TRBJ2-1
size: .
D: .
DNA: TGTGCCAGCCGGCCCCTGACTGCTCAGGGTGAGCAGTTCTTC
CDR3: CASRPLTAQGEQFF

V: TRBV19
J: TRBJ1-6
size: .
D: .
DNA: TGTGCCAGTAGTGGCAGCGCGGGCTATAATTCACCCCTCCACTTT
CDR3: CASSGSAGYNSPLHF

V: TRBV2
J: TRBJ1-5
size: .
D: TRBD1
DNA: TGTGCCAGCAGCCAACAGGGGGCTCATCAGCCCCAGCATTTT
CDR3: CASSQQGAHQPQHF

V: TRBV5-6
J: TRBJ1-3
size: .
D: TRBD1
DNA: TGTGCCAGCACCGGGACAGGGGGTTTTTCTGGAAACACCATATATTTT
CDR3: CASTGTGGFSGNTIYF

V: TRBV10-3
J: TRBJ2-5
size: .
D: .
DNA: TGTGCCATCAGAAACAGCCAAGAGACCCAGTACTTC
CDR3: CAIRNSQETQYF

V: TRBV5-1
J: TRBJ1-6
size: .
D: TRBD1
DNA: TGCGCCAGCAGCACCAGGACAGGAGATTCACCCCTCCACTTT
CDR3: CASSTRTGDSPLHF

V: TRBV6-5
J: TRBJ1-1
size: .
D: .
DNA: TGTGCCAGCTTCCCCGGAGGGGAGCGGGACACTGAAGCTTTCTTT
CDR3: CASFPGGERDTEAFF

V: TRBV6-5
J: TRBJ2-7
size: .
D: .
DNA: TGTGCCAGCGGTAGACAGGTCGGCGAGCAGTACTTC
CDR3: CASGRQVGEQYF